These 3 T cell receptor beta chains originate from one sample sequenced in a study of identical twins. TCRdb re-derived calls from the 5' RACE reads in MiXCR, one entry per CDR3 protein. The data hold some 1,700,000 distinct CDR3 sequences, with around 33% observed a single time. The sequenced sample consisted of cord blood. The receptors here all came from a newborn girl in good health.

The V call is TRBV12-3 or TRBV12-4, the J call TRBJ2-1; 8 bases are a match to TRBD2. J lost 5 bases, V lost 6 bases, and 9 bases had no gene match. The CDR3 sequence is 15 residues long. The CDR3 spells CASSRQRGGNNEQFF. CDR3 coding DNA: TGTGCCAGCAGCCGTCAGCGCGGGGGGAACAATGAGCAGTTCTTC.

The V and J genes are TRBV6-2 or TRBV6-3 and TRBJ2-1, with D hard to call. Germline CDR1 and CDR2: MNHEY and SVGEGT. CDR3 size: 13 residues. Trimming shortened V by 2 bases and J by 4 bases, and 6 bases separated the two germline ends. The CDR3: CASSYPSYNEQFF. In DNA, the CDR3 is TGTGCCAGCAGTTACCCATCTTACAATGAGCAGTTCTTC.

The V and J genes are TRBV12-3 or TRBV12-4 and TRBJ1-5; D gene uncertain. The length of the CDR3 is 14 residues. The V gene lost 0 bases and the J gene lost 6 bases, with 9 bases spanning the gap. This CDR3 is CASSLARTVQPQHF. The CDR3 DNA reads TGTGCCAGCAGTTTAGCTCGTACAGTTCAGCCCCAGCATTTT.